This T cell receptor beta chain comes out of a study of blood T cell repertoires in COVID-19. In the study overall: The samples span acute and convalescent COVID-19 from the United States, Italy and Spain. The cDNA or gDNA used as material had been derived from T cells, B-cell-depleted T cells, or PBMCs.

In the study's own analysis: Estimates of nucleated cell counts were drawn from the amplification of reference gene primers. This table comes from immunoSEQ multiplex PCR, and its TCRdb copy is limited to in-frame clones, with some not included. Clone size and V and J calls were adopted from that table, with D and trimming inferred from the DNA. The repertoire holds fewer than 350,000 clones, about 85% seen once, with less than 4.5% in the top ten. Germline-derived CDR1 and CDR2 are SEHNR and FQNEAQ (reference sequence). This CDR3 is 14 amino acids long. V was cut by 0 bases and J by 4 bases, with 9 bases left in between. This clone was picked up one time.

J is TRBJ1-2 and V is TRBV7-9; tentatively, D is TRBD1 (5 bases). The TCR originated in a woman aged 45-60 years with active or convalescent COVID-19. Sequencing used peripheral blood. CDR3: CASSLAQGGYGYTF. In nucleotides, the CDR3 is TGTGCCAGCAGCTTAGCCCAGGGTGGCTATGGCTACACCTTC.